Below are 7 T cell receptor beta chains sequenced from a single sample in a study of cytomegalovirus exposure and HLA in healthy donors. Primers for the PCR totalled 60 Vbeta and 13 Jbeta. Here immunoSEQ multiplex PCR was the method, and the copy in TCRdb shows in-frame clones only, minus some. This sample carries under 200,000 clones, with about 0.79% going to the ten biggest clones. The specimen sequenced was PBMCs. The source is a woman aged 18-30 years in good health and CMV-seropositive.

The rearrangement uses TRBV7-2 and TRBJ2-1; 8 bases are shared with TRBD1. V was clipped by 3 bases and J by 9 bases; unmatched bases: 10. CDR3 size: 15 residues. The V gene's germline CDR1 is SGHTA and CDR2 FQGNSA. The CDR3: CASSLWGQALSEQFF. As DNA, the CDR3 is TGTGCCAGCAGCTTGTGGGGACAGGCTTTAAGTGAGCAGTTCTTC.

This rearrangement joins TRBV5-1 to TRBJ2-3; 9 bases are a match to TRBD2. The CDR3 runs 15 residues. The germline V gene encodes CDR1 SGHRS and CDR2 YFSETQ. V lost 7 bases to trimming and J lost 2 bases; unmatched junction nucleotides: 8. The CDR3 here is CASGLARTITDTQYF. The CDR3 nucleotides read TGCGCCAGCGGACTAGCGAGAACCATCACAGATACGCAGTATTTT.

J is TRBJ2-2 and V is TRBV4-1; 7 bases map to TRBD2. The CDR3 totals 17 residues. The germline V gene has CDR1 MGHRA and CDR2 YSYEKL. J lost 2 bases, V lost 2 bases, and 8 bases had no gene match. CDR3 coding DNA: TGCGCCAGCAGCCAATTTACTAGCGTTCTCAACACCGGGGAGCTGTTTTTT. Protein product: CASSQFTSVLNTGELFF.

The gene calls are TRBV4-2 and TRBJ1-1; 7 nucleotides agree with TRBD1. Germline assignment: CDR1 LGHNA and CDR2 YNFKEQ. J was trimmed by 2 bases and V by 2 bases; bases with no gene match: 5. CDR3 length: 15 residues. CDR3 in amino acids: CASSQPGTANTEAFF. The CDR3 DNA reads TGTGCCAGCAGCCAACCCGGGACAGCTAACACTGAAGCTTTCTTT.

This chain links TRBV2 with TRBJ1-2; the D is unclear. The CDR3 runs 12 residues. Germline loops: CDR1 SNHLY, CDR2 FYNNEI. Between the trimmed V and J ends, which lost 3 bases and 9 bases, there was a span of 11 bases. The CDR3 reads CASSDGRPSYTF. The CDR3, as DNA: TGTGCCAGCAGTGACGGGAGGCCTAGCTACACCTTC.

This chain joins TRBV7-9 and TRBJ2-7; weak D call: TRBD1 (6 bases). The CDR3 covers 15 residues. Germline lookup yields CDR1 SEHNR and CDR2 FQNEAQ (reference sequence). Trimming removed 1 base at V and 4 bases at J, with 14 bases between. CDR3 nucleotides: TGTGCCAGCAGCTTAGGGTGGACAGAAGCATACGAGCAGTACTTC. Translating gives CASSLGWTEAYEQYF.

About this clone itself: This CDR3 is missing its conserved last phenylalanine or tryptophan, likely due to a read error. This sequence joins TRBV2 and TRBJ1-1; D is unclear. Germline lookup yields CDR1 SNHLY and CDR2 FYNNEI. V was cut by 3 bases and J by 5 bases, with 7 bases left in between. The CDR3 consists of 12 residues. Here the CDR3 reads CASSEPGTEAFL. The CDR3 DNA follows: TGTGCCAGCAGTGAGCCGGGGACTGAAGCTTTCCTT.